The clone carrying this T cell receptor (beta chain) was detected only a few times. The antigen is not known. Clones were read by immunoSEQ multiplex PCR, and TCRdb kept only the in-frame ones, dropping some. The sample holds about 53,000 clones, 80% to 85% seen once. J was trimmed by 9 bases and V by 0 bases; bases with no gene match: 6. This CDR3 contains 16 residues. Germline CDR1 reads ENHRY; CDR2 reads SYGVKD. The data were obtained in a study of OX40 agonist ivuxolimab in advanced cancers. Study-wide background: Patients were infused with ivuxolimab every 2 weeks at 0.01 to 10 mg/kg. General study findings and limits: In the 0.1-3.0 mg/kg groups, partial responders showed among the lowest expansion. No antigen was identified for the clonally expanded peripheral T cells.

Prior autoimmune disease or systemic immunosuppression barred patients. This TCR derives from an adult with an advanced solid tumor such as melanoma, head and neck, liver or kidney cancer. This material consisted of CD4+ or CD8+ T cells sorted from blood, taken in a trial of the OX40 agonist ivuxolimab. This chain connects TRBV10-3 to TRBJ2-1, with 12 bases lining up with TRBD2. The CDR3 protein is CAISESASGRAGEQFF. DNA of the CDR3: TGTGCCATCAGTGAGTCAGCTAGCGGGAGGGCCGGTGAGCAGTTCTTC.